These 5 T cell receptor beta chains originate from one sample sequenced in a study of T cell responses to AZD1222 COVID-19 vaccine. Profiling relied on immunoSEQ multiplex PCR, and the TCRdb table lists in-frame clones only, not all of them. The profile shows about 130,000 clones, around 90% of them singletons. Sequenced here: peripheral blood, sampled 28 days after the second AZD1222 dose. The origin of the receptors is an adult who received the AZD1222 COVID-19 vaccine.

The J gene is TRBJ2-1, the V gene TRBV4-3; TRBD2 matches 8 bases. V shed 5 bases and J 4 bases; nucleotides not matched to a gene: 4. The CDR3 totals 14 residues. In germline, CDR1 is LGHNA, CDR2 YSLEER. For the CDR3, the DNA is TGCGCCAGCAGCTTCCGGGGGGGGTACAATGAGCAGTTCTTC. Its protein product is CASSFRGGYNEQFF.

Sample share makes this clone medium-sized. The CDR3, as DNA: TGTGCCAGCAGTGAAGCGCCGAAGCCGGGACAGGGGGCGGAGACCCAGTACTTC. This codes for CASSEAPKPGQGAETQYF. The chain links TRBV2 to TRBJ2-5; 12 bases fit TRBD1. The germline V gene has CDR1 SNHLY and CDR2 FYNNEI. CDR3 size: 18 residues. Trimming cost V 0 bases and J 5 bases; bases outside gene matches: 10.

This clone was counted between two and nine times. The CDR3 DNA is TGTGCCAGTAGTCTAGGACAGTCATCCTATGGCTACACCTTC. Protein sequence: CASSLGQSSYGYTF. The chain uses TRBV19 and TRBJ1-2; D may be TRBD1 (6 bases). The CDR3 length is 14 residues. Trimming cost V 5 bases and J 4 bases, with 14 bases left between them. Germline V gene data show CDR1 as LNHDA and CDR2 as SQIVND (reference sequence).

J is TRBJ2-2 and V is TRBV5-1; 8 bases match TRBD1. Trimming at V came to 4 bases and at J to 3 bases, leaving 8 bases not matched to a gene. Germline V gene data show CDR1 as SGHRS and CDR2 as YFSETQ. CDR3 length: 16 amino acids. The CDR3 nucleotides are TGCGCCAGCAGCATTCCAGGGGGCGCGGACACCGGGGAGCTGTTTTTT. This sequence encodes CASSIPGGADTGELFF.

The CDR3 protein is CASSDSGASYEQYF. CDR3 nucleotides: TGTGCCAGCAGTGATAGCGGGGCCTCCTACGAGCAGTACTTC. This chain uses TRBV6-1 with TRBJ2-7; TRBD2 matches 8 bases. Per germline, CDR1 MNHNS and CDR2 SASEGT. V lost 3 bases and J lost 0; bases outside the gene matches: 1. The CDR3 contains 14 residues.